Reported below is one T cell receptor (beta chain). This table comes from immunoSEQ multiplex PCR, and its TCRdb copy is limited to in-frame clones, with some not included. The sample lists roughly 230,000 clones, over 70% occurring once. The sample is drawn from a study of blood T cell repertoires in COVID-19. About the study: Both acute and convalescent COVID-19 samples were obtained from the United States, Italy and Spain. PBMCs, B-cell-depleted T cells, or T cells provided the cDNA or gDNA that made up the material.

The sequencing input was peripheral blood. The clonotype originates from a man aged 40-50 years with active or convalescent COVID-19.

The chain's CDR3 is CASSSGQGAASGNTIYF. CDR3 DNA: TGCGCCAGCAGCTCCGGACAGGGGGCTGCCTCTGGAAACACCATATATTTT. The chain joins TRBV5-1 to TRBJ1-3; TRBD1 agrees at 11 bases. The CDR3 covers 17 residues. The V segment lost 3 bases and the J segment 0 bases; nucleotides outside the gene matches: 5. CDR1 is SGHRS and CDR2 is YFSETQ in the germline V gene.